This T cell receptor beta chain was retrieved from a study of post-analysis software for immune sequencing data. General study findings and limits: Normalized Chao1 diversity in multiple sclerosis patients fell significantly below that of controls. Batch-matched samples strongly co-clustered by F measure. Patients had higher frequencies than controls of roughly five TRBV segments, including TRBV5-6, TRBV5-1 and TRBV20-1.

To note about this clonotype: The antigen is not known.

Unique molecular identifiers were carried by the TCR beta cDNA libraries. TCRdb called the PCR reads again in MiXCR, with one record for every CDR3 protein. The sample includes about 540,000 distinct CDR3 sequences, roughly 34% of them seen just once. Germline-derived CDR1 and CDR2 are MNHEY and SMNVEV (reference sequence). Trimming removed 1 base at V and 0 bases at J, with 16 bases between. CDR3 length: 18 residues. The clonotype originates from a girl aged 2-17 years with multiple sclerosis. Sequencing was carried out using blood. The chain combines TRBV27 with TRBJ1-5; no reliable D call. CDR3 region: CASSLYFFEGYSNQPQHF. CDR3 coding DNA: TGTGCCAGCAGTTTATACTTTTTCGAGGGATATAGCAATCAGCCCCAGCATTTT.